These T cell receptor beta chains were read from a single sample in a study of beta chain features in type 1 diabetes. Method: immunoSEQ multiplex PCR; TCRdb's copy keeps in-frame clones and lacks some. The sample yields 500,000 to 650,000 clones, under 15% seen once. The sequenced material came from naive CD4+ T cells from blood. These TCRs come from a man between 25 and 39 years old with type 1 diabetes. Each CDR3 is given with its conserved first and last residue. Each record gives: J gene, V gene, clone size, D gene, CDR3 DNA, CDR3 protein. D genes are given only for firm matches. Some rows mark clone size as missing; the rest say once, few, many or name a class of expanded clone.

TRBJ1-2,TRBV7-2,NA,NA,TGTGCCAGCAGCTTAGCTGGTGGAGGAATGGGTGGCTACACCTTC,CASSLAGGGMGGYTF
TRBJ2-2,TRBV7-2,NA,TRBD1,TGTGCCAGCAGCCCCGGACAGGGTCGCACCGGGGAGCTGTTTTTT,CASSPGQGRTGELFF
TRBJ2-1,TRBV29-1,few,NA,TGCAGCGTTGAAAGGCGGGGGCGTAGATACAATGAGCAGTTCTTC,CSVERRGRRYNEQFF
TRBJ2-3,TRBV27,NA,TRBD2,TGTGCCAGCACCCAAAGGACTAGCGGGGGAGATACGCAGTATTTT,CASTQRTSGGDTQYF
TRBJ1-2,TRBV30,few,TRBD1,TGTGCCTGGAGTGGGGGAGAAAGGGACAGGGAGGACTATGGCTACACCTTC,CAWSGGERDREDYGYTF
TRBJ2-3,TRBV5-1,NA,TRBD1,TGCGCCAGCAGCTGGGCCGGGACAGGGGAGGCGGATACGCAGTATTTT,CASSWAGTGEADTQYF
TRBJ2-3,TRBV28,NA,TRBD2,TGTGCCAGCAGTGATAGCGGGGGGGAAAAGGATACGCAGTATTTT,CASSDSGGEKDTQYF
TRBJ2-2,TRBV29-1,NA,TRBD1,TGCAGCGTTGGGGGGACAGGGGAAACCGGGGAGCTGTTTTTT,CSVGGTGETGELFF
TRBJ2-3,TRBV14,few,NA,TGTGCCAGCGGCGGGACACGGCGCGATACGCAGTATTTT,CASGGTRRDTQYF
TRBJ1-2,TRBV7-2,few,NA,TGTGCCAGCAGCTTAGTTTCAGGGACCCACTATGGCTACACCTTC,CASSLVSGTHYGYTF
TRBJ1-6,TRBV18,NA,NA,TGTGCCAGCTCACCAGGGGGTGTGGCACGGAATAATTCACCCCTCCACTTT,CASSPGGVARNNSPLHF
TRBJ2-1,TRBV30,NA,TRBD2,TGTGCCTGGAGTGTCGGGGGGTCCTACAATGAGCAGTTCTTC,CAWSVGGSYNEQFF
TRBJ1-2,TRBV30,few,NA,TGTGCCTGGAATCGCCTCTGGAGAACAGACCTTAACTATGGCTACACCTTC,CAWNRLWRTDLNYGYTF
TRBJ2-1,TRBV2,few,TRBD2,TGTGCCAGCAGTGAAGCGAGCGGGGATTACAATGAGCAGTTCTTC,CASSEASGDYNEQFF
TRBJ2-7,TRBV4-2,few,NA,TGTGCCAGCAGCCAAGATCTTGAGGGATCCTACGAGCAGTACTTC,CASSQDLEGSYEQYF
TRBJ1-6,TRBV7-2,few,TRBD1,TGTGCCAGCAGCTTTTGGGACAGGAGCTCCTATAATTCACCCCTCCACTTT,CASSFWDRSSYNSPLHF
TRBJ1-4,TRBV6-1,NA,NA,TGTGCCAGCAGTGAGATCCTGGGGCAGCTTAATGAAAAACTGTTTTTT,CASSEILGQLNEKLFF
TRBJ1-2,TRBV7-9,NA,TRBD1,TGTGCCCTCGCAGGGGGATATGGCTACACCTTC,CALAGGYGYTF
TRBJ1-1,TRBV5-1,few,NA,TGCGCCAGCAGAGTTGACAGCCGCAGCACTGAAGCTTTCTTT,CASRVDSRSTEAFF
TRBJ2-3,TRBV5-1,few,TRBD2,TGCGCCAGCAGCTTGGGACTAGCGGGGGAAGATACGCAGTATTTT,CASSLGLAGEDTQYF
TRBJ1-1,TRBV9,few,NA,TGTGCCAGCAGCCCACGTGGGACTGAGAACACTGAAGCTTTCTTT,CASSPRGTENTEAFF
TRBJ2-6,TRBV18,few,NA,TGTGCCAGCTCAAACCCTTATCGGGGCTCTGGGGCCAACGTCCTGACTTTC,CASSNPYRGSGANVLTF
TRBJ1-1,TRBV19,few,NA,TGTGCCAGTAGGGCCGGGGCATCGAACACTGAAGCTTTCTTT,CASRAGASNTEAFF
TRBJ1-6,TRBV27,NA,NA,TGTGCCAGCAGCCCCACACGCAACTCCTCACCCCTCCACTTT,CASSPTRNSSPLHF
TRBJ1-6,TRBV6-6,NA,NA,TGTGCCAGCAGTGCTCCCCCCGGGGGGGGTTCACCCCTCCACTTT,CASSAPPGGGSPLHF
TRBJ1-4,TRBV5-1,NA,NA,TGCGCCAGCAGCTTATCCACGGGCGAGGAAAAACTGTTTTTT,CASSLSTGEEKLFF
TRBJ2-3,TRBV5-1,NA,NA,TGCGCCAGCAGCTTGTGGGGGACAGATACGCAGTATTTT,CASSLWGTDTQYF
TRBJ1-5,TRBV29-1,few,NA,TGCAGCGTTGGTGAGACAGAGGGTCAGCCCCAGCATTTT,CSVGETEGQPQHF
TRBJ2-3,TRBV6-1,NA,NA,TGTGCCAGCAGTGAAGCGCTTTGGTACAGGGCAAATACGCAGTATTTT,CASSEALWYRANTQYF
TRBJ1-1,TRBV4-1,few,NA,TGCGCCAGCAGCCAAGACGGGGAAGGCACTGAAGCTTTCTTT,CASSQDGEGTEAFF
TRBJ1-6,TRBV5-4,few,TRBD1,TGTGCCAGCAGGAGAGATTGGACAGGGGGCGGTTCACCCCTCCACTTT,CASRRDWTGGGSPLHF
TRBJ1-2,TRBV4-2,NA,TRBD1,TGTGCCAGCAGCTTTGGACAGGATGATGGCTACACCTTC,CASSFGQDDGYTF
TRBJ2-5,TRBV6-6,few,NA,TGTGCCAGCAGTTACGGGGGCAGCCAAGAGACCCAGTACTTC,CASSYGGSQETQYF
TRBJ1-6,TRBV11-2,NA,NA,TGTGCCAGCACTAACTGGGGCGGTGTGGCACCCCTCCACTTT,CASTNWGGVAPLHF
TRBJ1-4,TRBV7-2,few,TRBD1,TGTGCCAGCAGTTTAAACAGGGGGCCGAATGAAAAACTGTTTTTT,CASSLNRGPNEKLFF
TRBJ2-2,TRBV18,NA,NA,TGTGCCAGCTCACTCGGACAAGTTGGGAACACCGGGGAGCTGTTTTTT,CASSLGQVGNTGELFF
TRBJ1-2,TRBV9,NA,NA,TGTGCCAGCAGCGTAGTGCCGCCCCTCGGGGATGGCTACACCTTC,CASSVVPPLGDGYTF
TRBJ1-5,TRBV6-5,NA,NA,TGTGCCAGCAGTTTTGCGCGGAATCAGCCCCAGCATTTT,CASSFARNQPQHF
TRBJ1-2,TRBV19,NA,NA,TGTGCCTGCGCGGGAGGGACGGCCCGCTATGGCTACACCTTC,CACAGGTARYGYTF
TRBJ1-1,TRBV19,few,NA,TGTGCCAGTAGTGCCAGTTTGAACACTGAAGCTTTCTTT,CASSASLNTEAFF